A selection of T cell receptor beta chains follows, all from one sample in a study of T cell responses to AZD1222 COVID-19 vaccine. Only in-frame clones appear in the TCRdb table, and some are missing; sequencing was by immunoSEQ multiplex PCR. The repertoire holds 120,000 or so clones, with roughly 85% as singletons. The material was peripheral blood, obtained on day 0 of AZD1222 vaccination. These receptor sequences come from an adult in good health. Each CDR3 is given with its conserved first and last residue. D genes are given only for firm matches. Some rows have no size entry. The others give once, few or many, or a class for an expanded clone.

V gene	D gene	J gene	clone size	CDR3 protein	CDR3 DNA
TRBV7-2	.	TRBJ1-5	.	CASSRTSNSNQPQHF	TGTGCCAGCAGCAGGACATCTAATAGCAATCAGCCCCAGCATTTT
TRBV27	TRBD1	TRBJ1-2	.	CASSLSRGFNYGYTF	TGTGCCAGCAGCCTCTCCAGGGGGTTTAACTATGGCTACACCTTC
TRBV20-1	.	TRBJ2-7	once	CSARDAYEQYF	TGCAGTGCAAGGGACGCCTACGAGCAGTACTTC
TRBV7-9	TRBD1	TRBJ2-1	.	CASSSQGAPNEQFF	TGTGCCAGCAGCTCACAGGGGGCGCCCAATGAGCAGTTCTTC
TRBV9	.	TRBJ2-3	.	CASSVAALSTDTQYF	TGTGCCAGCAGCGTAGCGGCCCTCAGCACAGATACGCAGTATTTT
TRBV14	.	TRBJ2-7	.	CASSQVNAFGEQYF	TGTGCCAGCAGCCAAGTTAACGCCTTCGGGGAGCAGTACTTC
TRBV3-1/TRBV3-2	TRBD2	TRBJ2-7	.	CASSQDLTGGAYEQYF	TGTGCCAGCAGCCAAGATCTAACGGGAGGGGCCTACGAGCAGTACTTC
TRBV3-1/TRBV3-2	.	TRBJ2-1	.	CASSRSSGNEQFF	TGTGCCAGCAGCCGGTCCTCAGGGAATGAGCAGTTCTTC
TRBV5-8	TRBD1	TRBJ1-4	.	CASSSPGQGNEKLFF	TGTGCCAGCAGCTCCCCGGGACAGGGTAATGAAAAACTGTTTTTT
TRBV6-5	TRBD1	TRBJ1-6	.	CASSLVAGGGSPLHF	TGTGCCAGCAGTCTCGTGGCAGGGGGAGGCTCACCCCTCCACTTT
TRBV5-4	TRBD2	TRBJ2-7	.	CASSSIGLALWYF	TGTGCCAGCAGCTCCATCGGACTAGCTCTTTGGTACTTC
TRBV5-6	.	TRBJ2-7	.	CASRLTGAYEQYF	TGTGCCAGCAGGCTAACGGGGGCCTACGAGCAGTACTTC
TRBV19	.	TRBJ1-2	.	CASSETGLRSDGYTF	TGTGCCAGTAGCGAGACAGGTTTACGTTCTGATGGCTACACCTTC
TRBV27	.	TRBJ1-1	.	CASLEGGAGVYEAFF	TGTGCCAGCCTCGAAGGAGGGGCAGGGGTTTATGAAGCTTTCTTT
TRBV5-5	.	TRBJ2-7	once	CASSMATDLSYEQYF	TGTGCCAGCAGCATGGCGACAGATCTCTCCTACGAGCAGTACTTC
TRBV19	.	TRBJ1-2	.	CASSIDGGVNYGYTF	TGTGCCAGTAGTATAGATGGAGGGGTCAACTATGGCTACACCTTC
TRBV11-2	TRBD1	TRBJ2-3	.	CASSTDRGRVTDTQYF	TGTGCCAGCAGCACAGACAGGGGGCGCGTAACAGATACGCAGTATTTT
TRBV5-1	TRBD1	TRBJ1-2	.	CASSLEGAGGAGGYTF	TGCGCCAGCAGCTTGGAAGGGGCAGGGGGCGCTGGCGGCTACACCTTC
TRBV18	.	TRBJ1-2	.	CASSASGTVSNYGYTF	TGCGCCAGCTCAGCCTCCGGGACTGTGTCTAACTATGGCTACACCTTC
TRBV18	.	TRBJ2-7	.	CAAHGTLGYEQYF	TGTGCCGCTCACGGGACTCTTGGGTACGAGCAGTACTTC
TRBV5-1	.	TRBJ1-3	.	CASSLGGQNSGNTIYF	TGCGCCAGCAGCTTGGGAGGGCAGAACTCTGGAAACACCATATATTTT
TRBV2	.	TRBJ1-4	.	CASSGPGSTNEKLFF	TGTGCCAGCAGTGGCCCGGGGTCAACTAATGAAAAACTGTTTTTT
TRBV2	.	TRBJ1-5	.	CATSRGREGNQPQHF	TGTGCCACCTCAAGGGGAAGGGAGGGCAATCAGCCCCAGCATTTT
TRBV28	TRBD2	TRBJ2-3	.	CASGLVPDTQYF	TGTGCCAGCGGACTAGTTCCAGATACGCAGTATTTT
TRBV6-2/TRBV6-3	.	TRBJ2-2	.	CASSYRGPPNTGELFF	TGTGCCAGCAGTTACCGGGGGCCACCGAACACCGGGGAGCTGTTTTTT
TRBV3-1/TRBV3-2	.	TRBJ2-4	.	CASSQEGSLQYF	TGTGCCAGCAGCCAAGAAGGGAGCCTTCAGTACTTC
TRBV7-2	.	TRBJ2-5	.	CASSFRVQETQYF	TGTGCCAGCAGCTTCAGAGTACAAGAGACCCAGTACTTC
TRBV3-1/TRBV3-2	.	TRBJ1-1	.	CASSHDFSQRNTEAFF	TGTGCCAGCAGCCATGACTTTAGTCAGAGGAACACTGAAGCTTTCTTT
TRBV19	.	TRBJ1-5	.	CASHGGYQPQHF	TGTGCCAGTCATGGAGGGTATCAGCCCCAGCATTTT
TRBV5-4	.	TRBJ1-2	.	CASSPGSVIGYGYTF	TGTGCCAGCAGCCCCGGTTCCGTTATAGGCTATGGCTACACCTTC
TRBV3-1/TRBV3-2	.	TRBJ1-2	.	CASSREQGYGYTF	TGTGCCAGCAGCCGAGAACAGGGCTATGGCTACACCTTC
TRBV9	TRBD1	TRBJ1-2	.	CASSAPGQGPLLSYGYTF	TGTGCCAGCAGCGCACCGGGACAGGGACCCCTGCTGTCCTATGGCTACACCTTC
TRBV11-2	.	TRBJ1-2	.	CASSLDPSGGYTF	TGTGCCAGCAGCTTAGATCCGTCGGGAGGCTACACCTTC
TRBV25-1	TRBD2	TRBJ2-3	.	CACSGNTDTQYF	TGTGCTTGTAGCGGGAACACAGATACGCAGTATTTT
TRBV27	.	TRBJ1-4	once	CASSLYSREKLFF	TGTGCCAGCAGTTTATATAGTCGAGAAAAACTGTTTTTT
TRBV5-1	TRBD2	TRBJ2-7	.	CASSLGLAGDVKEGQYF	TGCGCCAGCAGCTTGGGATTAGCGGGCGATGTTAAAGAAGGGCAGTACTTC
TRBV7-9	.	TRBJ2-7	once	CASSLGSKGETYEQYF	TGTGCCAGCAGTTTGGGATCTAAAGGTGAGACCTACGAGCAGTACTTC
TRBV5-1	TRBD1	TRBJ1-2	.	CASSPGQGDYGYTF	TGCGCCAGCAGCCCGGGACAGGGCGACTATGGCTACACCTTC
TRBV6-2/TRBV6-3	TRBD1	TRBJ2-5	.	CASSIVGGSETQYF	TGTGCCAGCAGTATAGTAGGGGGCAGTGAGACCCAGTACTTC
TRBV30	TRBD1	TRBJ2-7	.	CAWSVRQQGIPYF	TGTGCCTGGAGTGTACGCCAACAGGGGATTCCGTACTTC
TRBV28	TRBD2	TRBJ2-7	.	CASSLRAGGPYEQYF	TGTGCCAGCAGTTTACGGGCGGGAGGCCCCTACGAGCAGTACTTC
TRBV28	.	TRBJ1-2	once	CATLSPGRGGYTF	TGTGCCACCCTGTCCCCAGGGCGTGGTGGCTACACCTTC
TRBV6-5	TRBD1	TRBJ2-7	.	CASRTGPSYEQYF	TGTGCCAGCAGGACAGGGCCGTCCTACGAGCAGTACTTC
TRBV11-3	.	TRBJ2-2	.	CASSSSTTNTGELFF	TGTGCCAGCAGCTCTAGCACTACGAACACCGGGGAGCTGTTTTTT
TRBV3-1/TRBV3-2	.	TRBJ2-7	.	CASSQGSVSYEQYF	TGTGCCAGCAGCCAAGGCAGTGTCTCCTACGAGCAGTACTTC
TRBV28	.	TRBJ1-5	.	CASSLYSGGNQPQHF	TGTGCCAGCAGTTTATATTCAGGGGGCAATCAGCCCCAGCATTTT
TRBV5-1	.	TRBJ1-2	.	CASSLDENYGYTF	TGCGCCAGCAGCTTGGATGAGAACTATGGCTACACCTTC
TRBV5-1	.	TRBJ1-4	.	CASSLVPGPTATNEKLFF	TGCGCCAGCAGCTTGGTTCCAGGACCCACTGCAACTAATGAAAAACTGTTTTTT
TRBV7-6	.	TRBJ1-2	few	CASSWITYTF	TGTGCCAGCAGCTGGATAACCTACACCTTC
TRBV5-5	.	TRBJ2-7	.	CASSVTGSSSYEQYF	TGTGCCAGCAGCGTTACAGGGAGTTCCTCCTACGAGCAGTACTTC
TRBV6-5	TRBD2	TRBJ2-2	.	CAASGGNTGELFF	TGTGCCGCAAGCGGGGGGAACACCGGGGAGCTGTTTTTT